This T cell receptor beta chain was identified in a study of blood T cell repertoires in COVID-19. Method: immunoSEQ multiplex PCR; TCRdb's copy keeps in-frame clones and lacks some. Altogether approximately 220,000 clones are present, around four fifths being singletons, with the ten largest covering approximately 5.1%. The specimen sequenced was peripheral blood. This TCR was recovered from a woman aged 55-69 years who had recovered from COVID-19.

CDR3 protein: CASSYNPGEGTGELFF. As DNA, the CDR3 is TGTGCCAGCAGTTACAATCCGGGAGAAGGCACCGGGGAGCTGTTTTTT. The chain has TRBV6-5 and TRBJ2-2; a weak D match, TRBD2 (6 bases). Trimming took 2 bases from V and 4 from J, leaving 14 bases between them. Germline values: CDR1 MNHEY, CDR2 SVGAGI. CDR3 length equals 16 residues.